This T cell receptor (beta chain) was profiled in a study of cytomegalovirus exposure and HLA in healthy donors. Study outcomes and limitations: According to reports, the classifier identified cytomegalovirus status with high specificity and sensitivity. Highly shared variants forming one cluster were likely a sequencing artifact. Relative to the roughly 690-donor mean, N-insertions were reportedly fewer in an Asian-associated ancestry cluster in a later analysis.

The study ran its PCR with 60 Vbeta and 13 Jbeta primers. Assay: immunoSEQ multiplex PCR; the TCRdb copy retains only in-frame clones and omits some. Of about 130,000 clones in the sample, more than 75% are singletons; the top ten hold 1.4% to 1.5%. Remarks on this clone: Antigen unknown.

Germline lookup yields CDR1 MDHEN and CDR2 SYDVKM. The V end lost 3 bases, the J end lost 3 bases, and 14 bases lay between the germline ends. The CDR3 spans 15 residues. At collection, donors were nominally healthy, but unrecorded immune exposures were probable. The V gene is TRBV28, the J gene TRBJ1-2; possibly TRBD1 for D (5 bases). This TCR derives from a female donor in good health and CMV-seronegative. Sequenced: PBMCs. In DNA form, the CDR3 reads TGTGCCAGCAGTTTTGGAGGGGAGGAGGACTATGGCTACACCTTC. Protein: CASSFGGEEDYGYTF.